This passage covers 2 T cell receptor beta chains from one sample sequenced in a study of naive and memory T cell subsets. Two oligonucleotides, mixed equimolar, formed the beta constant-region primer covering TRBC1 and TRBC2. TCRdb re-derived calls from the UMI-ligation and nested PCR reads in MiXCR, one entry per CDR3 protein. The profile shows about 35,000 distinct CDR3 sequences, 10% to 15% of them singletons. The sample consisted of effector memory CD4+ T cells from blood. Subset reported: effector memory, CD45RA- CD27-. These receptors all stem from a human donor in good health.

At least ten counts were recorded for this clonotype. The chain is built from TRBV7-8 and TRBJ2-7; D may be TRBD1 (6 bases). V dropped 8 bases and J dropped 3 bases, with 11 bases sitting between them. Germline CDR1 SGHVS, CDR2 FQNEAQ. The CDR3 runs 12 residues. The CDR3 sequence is CASRGQNYEQYF. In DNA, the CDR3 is TGTGCCAGCCGTGGACAGAACTACGAGCAGTACTTC.

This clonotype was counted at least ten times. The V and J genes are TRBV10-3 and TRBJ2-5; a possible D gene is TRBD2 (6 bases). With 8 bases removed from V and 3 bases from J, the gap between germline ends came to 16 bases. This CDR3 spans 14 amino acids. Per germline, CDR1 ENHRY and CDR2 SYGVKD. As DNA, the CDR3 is TGTGCCATCGGTGCGGGACTTCCTGAAGAGACCCAGTACTTC. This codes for CAIGAGLPEETQYF.